Listed below are T cell receptor beta chains from one sample, sequenced in a study of PD-1 blockade in classical Hodgkin lymphoma. Sequencing used immunoSEQ multiplex PCR; TCRdb keeps in-frame clones, though not all of them. The sample consists of under 40,000 clones, 77% of them appearing once. The input for sequencing was peripheral blood mononuclear cells (PBMCs), taken before the fourth cycle of nivolumab. Receptors were obtained from a human donor with classical Hodgkin lymphoma. Each CDR3 is given with its conserved first and last residue. Fields, in order: J gene, clone size, D gene, V gene, CDR3 DNA, CDR3 protein. The D gene is left open where the match is weak. Clone size is stated in some rows and not others, as once, few, many or a class when expanded.

j_gene: TRBJ1-4; abundance: NA; d_gene: NA; v_gene: TRBV5-1; CDR3nt: TGCGCCAGCACCCCGGGGGTGGGCTTCGGAAAACTGTTTTTT; CDR3aa: CASTPGVGFGKLFF
j_gene: TRBJ2-2; abundance: once; d_gene: NA; v_gene: TRBV28; CDR3nt: TGTGCCAGCAGCCCTGGGGGTACCGGGGAGCTGTTTTTT; CDR3aa: CASSPGGTGELFF
j_gene: TRBJ1-6; abundance: few; d_gene: NA; v_gene: TRBV6-1; CDR3nt: TGTGCCAGCAGTGAAGCACAGGGCCGCCTCCATAATTCACCCCTCCACTTT; CDR3aa: CASSEAQGRLHNSPLHF
j_gene: TRBJ2-7; abundance: NA; d_gene: TRBD1; v_gene: TRBV7-9; CDR3nt: TGTGCCAGCAGCTCTAGCCGGAGACAGGGTCTTCCGACCTACGAGCAGTACTTC; CDR3aa: CASSSSRRQGLPTYEQYF
j_gene: TRBJ1-5; abundance: few; d_gene: NA; v_gene: TRBV6-5; CDR3nt: TGTGCCAGCAGCTCACGGGGGGATCAGCCCCAGCATTTT; CDR3aa: CASSSRGDQPQHF
j_gene: TRBJ1-2; abundance: NA; d_gene: NA; v_gene: TRBV7-9; CDR3nt: TGTGCCAGCAGCTTAGGGGGGGACGGCTACACCTTC; CDR3aa: CASSLGGDGYTF
j_gene: TRBJ2-1; abundance: NA; d_gene: NA; v_gene: TRBV5-1; CDR3nt: TGCGCCAGCAGCTGGGGTTTAGGGGACGGCAATGAGCAGTTCTTC; CDR3aa: CASSWGLGDGNEQFF
j_gene: TRBJ2-7; abundance: NA; d_gene: NA; v_gene: TRBV5-1; CDR3nt: TGCGCCAGCAGCTCAGGGTTATGGGTAACTCCAGAAGGGGGAGGGGAGCAGTACTTC; CDR3aa: CASSSGLWVTPEGGGEQYF
j_gene: TRBJ2-1; abundance: NA; d_gene: TRBD2; v_gene: TRBV11-2; CDR3nt: TGTGCCAGCAGCTTAGATCTCACCAGCGGGGGCCTCGGCGATGAGCAGTTCTTC; CDR3aa: CASSLDLTSGGLGDEQFF
j_gene: TRBJ1-2; abundance: NA; d_gene: TRBD1; v_gene: TRBV29-1; CDR3nt: TGCAGCGTTGTGTTCGGACCGGGACAGGGCAATATCTACGGCTACACCTTC; CDR3aa: CSVVFGPGQGNIYGYTF
j_gene: TRBJ2-1; abundance: NA; d_gene: TRBD1; v_gene: TRBV30; CDR3nt: TGTGCCGCCTCCGGGACAGGCAGTAAAAGCTCCTACAATGAGCAGTTCTTC; CDR3aa: CAASGTGSKSSYNEQFF